The T cell receptor (beta chain) under discussion was sequenced for a study of low-dose radiotherapy and immunotherapy resistance in tumors. Overall study: Intravenously given cyclophosphamide 200 mg/m2 followed a two-week schedule that placed each dose one day before radiation and immunotherapy. On cycle 1 day 1, patients started four cycles of oral aspirin 300 mg daily.

Alpha- and beta-chain coverage of first-strand cDNA came from TRAV- and TRBV-specific primers. Both a constant-region primer and a V-primer adapter served to amplify TCRs across roughly 22 PCR cycles. From the reads, TCRdb called clonotypes with MiXCR, one entry per CDR3 protein. The data hold 35,000 to 50,000 distinct CDR3 sequences, with approximately 26% observed a single time. Time point indicated: after trial treatment. The treatment: LDRT plus nivolumab, ipilimumab, low-dose cyclophosphamide and aspirin (RACIN trial). The treatment that donors received included nivolumab, ipilimumab, aspirin, low-dose cyclophosphamide and low-dose radiotherapy. Concerning this clonotype: The limits of the CDR3 on the DNA are not certain, so only TCRdb's listed CDR3 is given.

CDR1 is SNHLY, CDR2 FYNNEI, per germline. The CDR3 length is 13 residues, termini included. Sequencing used PBMCs, obtained after low-dose radiotherapy plus immunotherapy. The chain couples TRBV2 to TRBJ2-2; the table gives TRBD1 as D, unverified against the DNA. The clonotype originates from a male donor with prostate cancer. Here the CDR3 reads CASSSRGELFFFF.